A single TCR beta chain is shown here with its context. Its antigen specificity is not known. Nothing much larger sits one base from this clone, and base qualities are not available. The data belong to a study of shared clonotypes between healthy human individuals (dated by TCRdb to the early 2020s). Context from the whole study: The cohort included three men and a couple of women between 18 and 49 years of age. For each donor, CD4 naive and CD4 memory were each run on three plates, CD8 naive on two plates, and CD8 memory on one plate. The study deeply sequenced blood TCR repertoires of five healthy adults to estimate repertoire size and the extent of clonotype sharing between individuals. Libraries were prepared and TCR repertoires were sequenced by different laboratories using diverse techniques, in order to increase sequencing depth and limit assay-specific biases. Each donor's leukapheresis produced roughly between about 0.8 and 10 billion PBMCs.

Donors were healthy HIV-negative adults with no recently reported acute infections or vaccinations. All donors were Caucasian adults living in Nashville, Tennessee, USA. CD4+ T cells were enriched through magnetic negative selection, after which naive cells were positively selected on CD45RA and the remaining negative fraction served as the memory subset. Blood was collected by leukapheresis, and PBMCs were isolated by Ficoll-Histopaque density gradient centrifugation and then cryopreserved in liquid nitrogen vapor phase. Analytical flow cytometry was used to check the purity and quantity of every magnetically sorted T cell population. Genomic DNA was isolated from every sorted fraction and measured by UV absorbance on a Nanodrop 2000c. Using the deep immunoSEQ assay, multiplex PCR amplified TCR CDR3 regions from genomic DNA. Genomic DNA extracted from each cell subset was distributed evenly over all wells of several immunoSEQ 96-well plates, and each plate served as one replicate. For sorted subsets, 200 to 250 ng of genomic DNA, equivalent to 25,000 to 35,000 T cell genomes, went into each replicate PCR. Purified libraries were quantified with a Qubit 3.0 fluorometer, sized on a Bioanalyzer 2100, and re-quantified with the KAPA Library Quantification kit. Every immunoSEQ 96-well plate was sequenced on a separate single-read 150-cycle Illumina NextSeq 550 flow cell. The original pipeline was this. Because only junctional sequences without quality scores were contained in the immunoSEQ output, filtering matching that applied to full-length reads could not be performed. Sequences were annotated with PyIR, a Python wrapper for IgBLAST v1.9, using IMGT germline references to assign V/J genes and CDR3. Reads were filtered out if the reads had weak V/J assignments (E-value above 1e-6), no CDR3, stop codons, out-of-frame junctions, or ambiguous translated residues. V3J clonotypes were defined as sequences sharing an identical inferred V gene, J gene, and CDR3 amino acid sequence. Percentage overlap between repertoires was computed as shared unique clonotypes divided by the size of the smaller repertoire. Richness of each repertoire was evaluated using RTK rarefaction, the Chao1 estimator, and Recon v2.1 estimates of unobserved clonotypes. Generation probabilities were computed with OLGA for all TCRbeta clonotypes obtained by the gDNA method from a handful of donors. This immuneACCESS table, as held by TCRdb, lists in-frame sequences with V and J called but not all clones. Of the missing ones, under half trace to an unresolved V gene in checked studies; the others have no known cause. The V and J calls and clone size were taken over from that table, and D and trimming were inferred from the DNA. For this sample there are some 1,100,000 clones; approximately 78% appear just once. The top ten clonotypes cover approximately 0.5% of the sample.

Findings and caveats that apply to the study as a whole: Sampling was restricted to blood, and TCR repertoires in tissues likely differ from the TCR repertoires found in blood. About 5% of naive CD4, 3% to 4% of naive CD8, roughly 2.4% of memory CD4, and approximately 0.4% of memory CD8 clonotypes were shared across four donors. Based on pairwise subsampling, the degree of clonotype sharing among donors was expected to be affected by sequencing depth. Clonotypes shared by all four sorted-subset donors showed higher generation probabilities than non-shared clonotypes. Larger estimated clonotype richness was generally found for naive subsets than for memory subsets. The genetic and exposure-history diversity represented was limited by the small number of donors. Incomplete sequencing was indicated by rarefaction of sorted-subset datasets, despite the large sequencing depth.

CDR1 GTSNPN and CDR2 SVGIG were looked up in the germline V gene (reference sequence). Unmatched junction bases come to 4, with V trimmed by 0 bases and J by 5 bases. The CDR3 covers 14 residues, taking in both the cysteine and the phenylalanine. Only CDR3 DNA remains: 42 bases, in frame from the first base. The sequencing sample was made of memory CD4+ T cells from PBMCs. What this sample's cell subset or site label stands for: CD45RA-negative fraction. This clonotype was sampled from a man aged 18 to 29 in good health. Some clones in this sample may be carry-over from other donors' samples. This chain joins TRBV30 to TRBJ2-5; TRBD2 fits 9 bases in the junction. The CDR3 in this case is CAWSVGSGSETQYF. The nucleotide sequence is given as TGTGCCTGGAGTGTTGGTAGCGGGAGTGAGACCCAGTACTTC. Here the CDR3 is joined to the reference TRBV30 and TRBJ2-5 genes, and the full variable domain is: SQTIHQWPATLVQPVGSPLSLECTVEGTSNPNLYWYRQAAGRGLQLLFYSVGIGQISSEVPQNLSASRPQDRQFILSSKKLLLSDSGFYLCAWSVGSGSETQYFGPGTRLLVL.